The rows below give T cell receptor beta chains drawn from one sample of a study of blood T cell repertoires in COVID-19. This table comes from immunoSEQ multiplex PCR, and its TCRdb copy is limited to in-frame clones, with some not included. The sample contains about 220,000 clones, 85% to 90% of which appear only once. Specimen: PBMCs or T cells enriched from blood (not recorded which). These receptors originate from a woman between 18 and 29 years old in a cohort exposed to, infected with or recovered from COVID-19 (not recorded which). The CDR3 runs from the conserved cysteine through the conserved F or W. The D gene is left open where the match is weak. The size entry is marked missing in some rows and otherwise reads once, few, many or a size class.

size: -; J: TRBJ1-5; D: -; length: 14; V: TRBV24-1; DNA: TGTGCCACCAGTGATTTGAGATCTGAGCAGCCCCAGCATTTT; CDR3: CATSDLRSEQPQHF
size: -; J: TRBJ2-7; D: -; length: 20; V: TRBV21-1; DNA: TGTGCCAGCAGCAAAGTCCACACAATAGTCCCGGGAGTGAGCTCCTACGAGCAGTACTTC; CDR3: CASSKVHTIVPGVSSYEQYF
size: -; J: TRBJ1-1; D: -; length: 13; V: TRBV18; DNA: TGTGCCAGCTCACCGCGGACGGAGGCTGAAGCTTTCTTT; CDR3: CASSPRTEAEAFF
size: -; J: TRBJ2-3; D: -; length: 16; V: TRBV9; DNA: TGTGCCAGCAGCGTAGCGGGCGGGATCGTTCCAGATACGCAGTATTTT; CDR3: CASSVAGGIVPDTQYF
size: -; J: TRBJ2-7; D: -; length: 11; V: TRBV29-1; DNA: TGCAGCGTTACAAGGGGTTACGAGCAGTACTTC; CDR3: CSVTRGYEQYF
size: -; J: TRBJ2-3; D: TRBD2; length: 16; V: TRBV7-8; DNA: TGTGCCAGCAGCTTAGGACTAGCGGGGGGCACAGATACGCAGTATTTT; CDR3: CASSLGLAGGTDTQYF
size: -; J: TRBJ1-2; D: -; length: 18; V: TRBV9; DNA: TGTGCCAGCAGCGTAGATCCCGTCCCGGGTCCCTCCTGGGATGGCTACACCTTC; CDR3: CASSVDPVPGPSWDGYTF
size: -; J: TRBJ2-1; D: -; length: 16; V: TRBV7-3; DNA: TGTGCCAGCAGCCACCCGGGGAGTCTCGAAGGAAATGAGCAGTTCTTC; CDR3: CASSHPGSLEGNEQFF
size: -; J: TRBJ1-2; D: -; length: 14; V: TRBV21-1; DNA: TGTGCCAGCAGCAAAGCGGACAAGAACTATGGCTACACCTTC; CDR3: CASSKADKNYGYTF
size: -; J: TRBJ2-2; D: -; length: 14; V: TRBV6-5; DNA: TGTGCCAGCGCCAGAGGGGGGGACACCGGGGAGCTGTTTTTT; CDR3: CASARGGDTGELFF
size: -; J: TRBJ1-5; D: -; length: 16; V: TRBV7-6; DNA: TGTGCCAGCAGCCCATCCAATCGGGGGAACAATCAGCCCCAGCATTTT; CDR3: CASSPSNRGNNQPQHF
size: few; J: TRBJ1-1; D: -; length: 13; V: TRBV2; DNA: TGTGCCAGCAGAGCTACAGGGAGGGCTGAAGCTTTCTTT; CDR3: CASRATGRAEAFF
size: -; J: TRBJ1-4; D: -; length: 14; V: TRBV13; DNA: TGTGCCAGCAGTAAACGGGAATATAATGAAAAACTGTTTTTT; CDR3: CASSKREYNEKLFF
size: -; J: TRBJ1-2; D: -; length: 16; V: TRBV28; DNA: TGTGCCAGCTATTCCTATCGGGGGAGAGCTAACTATGGCTACACCTTC; CDR3: CASYSYRGRANYGYTF
size: -; J: TRBJ1-2; D: TRBD1; length: 17; V: TRBV20-1; DNA: TGCAGTGCTAGTGGGATCTTTGGCGGGACAGGGCACTATGGCTACACCTTC; CDR3: CSASGIFGGTGHYGYTF
size: -; J: TRBJ2-7; D: -; length: 16; V: TRBV5-1; DNA: TGCGCCAGCAGCTTGTACATCCAGACAGTAACCTACGAGCAGTACTTC; CDR3: CASSLYIQTVTYEQYF
size: -; J: TRBJ1-2; D: -; length: 14; V: TRBV6-5; DNA: TGTGCCAGCAGTCCTGACAGTTTTAGCTATGGCTACACCTTC; CDR3: CASSPDSFSYGYTF
size: -; J: TRBJ2-7; D: -; length: 14; V: TRBV11-2; DNA: TGTGCCAGCAGCTCCAGACTGGAATCCTACGAGCAGTACTTC; CDR3: CASSSRLESYEQYF
size: -; J: TRBJ1-6; D: -; length: 16; V: TRBV7-9; DNA: TGTGCCAGCAGCTTAGATCTGTCGACAAGAAATTCACCCCTCCACTTT; CDR3: CASSLDLSTRNSPLHF
size: -; J: TRBJ2-7; D: TRBD1; length: 18; V: TRBV11-2; DNA: TGTGCCAGCAGCTTAGAAGGACAGGGGACCGGTCCAGATTACGAGCAGTACTTC; CDR3: CASSLEGQGTGPDYEQYF
size: -; J: TRBJ1-5; D: TRBD1; length: 15; V: TRBV9; DNA: TGTGCCAGCAGCGCCCGGGACAGTAGCAATCAGCCCCAGCATTTT; CDR3: CASSARDSSNQPQHF
size: -; J: TRBJ2-3; D: TRBD2; length: 17; V: TRBV6-1; DNA: TGTGCCAGCAGTGAAGAGTCGACTAGCGGTTTCACAGATACGCAGTATTTT; CDR3: CASSEESTSGFTDTQYF
size: -; J: TRBJ1-1; D: TRBD1; length: 14; V: TRBV5-1; DNA: TGCGCCAGCAGCTTGGATCACAGGGGGACTGAAGCTTTCTTT; CDR3: CASSLDHRGTEAFF
size: -; J: TRBJ2-2; D: -; length: 18; V: TRBV27; DNA: TGTGCCAGCAGTTCCCCCCTGTGGTGGCGGGGAAACACCGGGGAGCTGTTTTTT; CDR3: CASSSPLWWRGNTGELFF
size: -; J: TRBJ1-2; D: -; length: 16; V: TRBV6-5; DNA: TGTGCCAGCAGTTACCACCTTAAGGGGCCGCGCTATGGCTACACCTTC; CDR3: CASSYHLKGPRYGYTF
size: -; J: TRBJ1-2; D: -; length: 15; V: TRBV4-1; DNA: TGCGCCAGCAGCCAAGGGGGGCAGGGGAGCTATGGCTACACCTTC; CDR3: CASSQGGQGSYGYTF
size: once; J: TRBJ1-4; D: -; length: 13; V: TRBV6-5; DNA: TGTGCCAGCAGCCAACGACCGAGGGAAAAACTGTTTTTT; CDR3: CASSQRPREKLFF
size: -; J: TRBJ2-7; D: -; length: 15; V: TRBV2; DNA: TGTGCCAGCGCCCCGGACAGAGTCAGCTCCTACGAGCAGTACTTC; CDR3: CASAPDRVSSYEQYF
size: -; J: TRBJ1-2; D: TRBD1; length: 14; V: TRBV9; DNA: TGTGCCAGCAGCCCAGGGGGACAAAACTATGGCTACACCTTC; CDR3: CASSPGGQNYGYTF
size: -; J: TRBJ1-2; D: -; length: 15; V: TRBV11-2; DNA: TGTGCCAGCAGCTCCGTCGGGAGGTCTAACTATGGCTACACCTTC; CDR3: CASSSVGRSNYGYTF
size: few; J: TRBJ2-2; D: -; length: 16; V: TRBV6-5; DNA: TGTGCCAGCAGTCACTCTCGCCAAGCGAGCACCGGGGAGCTGTTTTTT; CDR3: CASSHSRQASTGELFF
size: -; J: TRBJ2-3; D: -; length: 17; V: TRBV15; DNA: TGTGCCACCAGCAGGGGGGCCAGCGGGACTAGCACAGATACGCAGTATTTT; CDR3: CATSRGASGTSTDTQYF
size: -; J: TRBJ2-3; D: TRBD2; length: 14; V: TRBV5-6; DNA: TGTGCCAGCACCAGGACTAGCGACACAGATACGCAGTATTTT; CDR3: CASTRTSDTDTQYF
size: -; J: TRBJ1-1; D: -; length: 14; V: TRBV5-1; DNA: TGCGCCAGCAGCTTGGGTCCAGGGGACACTGAAGCTTTCTTT; CDR3: CASSLGPGDTEAFF
size: -; J: TRBJ1-5; D: TRBD1; length: 13; V: TRBV28; DNA: TGTGCCAGCGGGACAGGGGTGGATCAGCCCCAGCATTTT; CDR3: CASGTGVDQPQHF
size: -; J: TRBJ2-1; D: TRBD2; length: 17; V: TRBV5-4; DNA: TGTGCCAGCAGCTTTTCCTCCGGGACTAGCAGGAACAATGAGCAGTTCTTC; CDR3: CASSFSSGTSRNNEQFF
size: -; J: TRBJ2-2; D: -; length: 17; V: TRBV5-8; DNA: TGTGCCAGCAGTCAACCGGTGGCAGGGTTGGACACCGGGGAGCTGTTTTTT; CDR3: CASSQPVAGLDTGELFF
size: -; J: TRBJ1-3; D: -; length: 13; V: TRBV6-5; DNA: TGTGCCAGCGGCGGCTACTCTGGAAACACCATATATTTT; CDR3: CASGGYSGNTIYF
size: -; J: TRBJ1-2; D: -; length: 14; V: TRBV11-2; DNA: TGTGCCAGCAGCTTAGATGCGGAAAACTATGGCTACACCTTC; CDR3: CASSLDAENYGYTF
size: -; J: TRBJ2-1; D: TRBD2; length: 17; V: TRBV27; DNA: TGTGCCAGCAGTTTATTAGGCGGGAGGGCCGATATAAATGAGCAGTTCTTC; CDR3: CASSLLGGRADINEQFF
size: -; J: TRBJ2-2; D: TRBD1; length: 17; V: TRBV6-1; DNA: TGTGCCAGCAGTGAAGCCCGATGGACAGGAGTTACCGGGGAGCTGTTTTTT; CDR3: CASSEARWTGVTGELFF
size: -; J: TRBJ2-7; D: TRBD2; length: 14; V: TRBV14; DNA: TGTGCCAGCAGCCCGACTAGCGGGAGCGGAGAGCAGTACTTC; CDR3: CASSPTSGSGEQYF
size: -; J: TRBJ2-2; D: -; length: 16; V: TRBV9; DNA: TGTGCCAGCAGCGAGAGGACAGACATTAACACCGGGGAGCTGTTTTTT; CDR3: CASSERTDINTGELFF
size: -; J: TRBJ2-7; D: TRBD1; length: 17; V: TRBV19; DNA: TGTGCCAGTAGTATTAACACCGGGACAGGGGGAACCTACGAGCAGTACTTC; CDR3: CASSINTGTGGTYEQYF